These T cell receptor beta chains were read from a single sample in a study of blood T cell repertoires in COVID-19. The table came from immunoSEQ multiplex PCR; TCRdb's copy has only in-frame clones and leaves some out. The sample lists roughly 150,000 clones; approximately 80% were seen once. Sequences were obtained from peripheral blood. Receptors originate from a man aged 65 to 79 who had recovered from COVID-19. Both conserved end residues are part of each CDR3. Fields, in order: V gene, CDR3 protein.

v_gene: TRBV4-1; CDR3aa: CASSQDGTMYNEQFF
v_gene: TRBV18; CDR3aa: CASSKSPSGSTDTQYF
v_gene: TRBV15; CDR3aa: CATSSHLSGRAYEQYF
v_gene: TRBV7-6; CDR3aa: CASSLRNNEQFF
v_gene: TRBV18; CDR3aa: CASSPGGDQPQHF
v_gene: TRBV19; CDR3aa: CASSTGLRISYNEQFF
v_gene: TRBV5-1; CDR3aa: CASSLAVEIGKQYF
v_gene: TRBV29-1; CDR3aa: CSVATGGMPGANVLTF
v_gene: TRBV4-3; CDR3aa: CASSQETGNYGYTF
v_gene: TRBV11-2; CDR3aa: CASSASGGSTEAFF
v_gene: TRBV24-1; CDR3aa: CATSVGTGRREQYF
v_gene: TRBV9; CDR3aa: CASTRTSENNEQFF
v_gene: TRBV15; CDR3aa: CATSVRTSGGETQYF
v_gene: TRBV5-1; CDR3aa: CASSFLAGENNEQFF
v_gene: TRBV3-1/TRBV3-2; CDR3aa: CASSLRQGASYEQYF
v_gene: TRBV7-8; CDR3aa: CASSLNTATNEKLFF
v_gene: TRBV6-5; CDR3aa: CASTLRTSGNYEQYF
v_gene: TRBV19; CDR3aa: CASSFLGGDYGYTF
v_gene: TRBV24-1; CDR3aa: CATSPGGLPNEQFF
v_gene: TRBV2; CDR3aa: CASSESRSGGGEQYF
v_gene: TRBV5-5; CDR3aa: CASSFLRESREQFF
v_gene: TRBV5-1; CDR3aa: CASSTGTVTDTQYF
v_gene: TRBV7-8; CDR3aa: CASSSDRNTEAFF
v_gene: TRBV28; CDR3aa: CASSFDRINTEAFF
v_gene: TRBV28; CDR3aa: CASNAEWSPLHF
v_gene: TRBV18; CDR3aa: CASSLEQGRNTEAFF
v_gene: TRBV4-1; CDR3aa: CASSQDGASPSTDTQYF
v_gene: TRBV6-5; CDR3aa: CASVTGSLPGNEQFF
v_gene: TRBV5-5; CDR3aa: CASSLTGRGNTEAFF
v_gene: TRBV9; CDR3aa: CASSVVPASAYTDTQYF
v_gene: TRBV11-2; CDR3aa: CASSAPSGSVGETQYF
v_gene: TRBV2; CDR3aa: CASRNDRGGEQYF
v_gene: TRBV7-2; CDR3aa: CASSLGGQETQYF
v_gene: TRBV11-2; CDR3aa: CASSLAIGETQYF
v_gene: TRBV5-1; CDR3aa: CASSLVSSGTYNEQFF
v_gene: TRBV23-1; CDR3aa: CASSLRWTEGNQPQHF
v_gene: TRBV7-6; CDR3aa: CASSRPGAEAFF
v_gene: TRBV2; CDR3aa: CASRAGTSSYEQYF
v_gene: TRBV3-1/TRBV3-2; CDR3aa: CASSQGGGYGYTF
v_gene: TRBV3-1/TRBV3-2; CDR3aa: CASSQGQVNTEAFF